This T cell receptor beta chain was obtained from a study of T cells in tumors after PD-1 blockade. The wider study: Patients had no prior checkpoint blockade, systemic immunosuppressants, or anti-cancer therapy within 4 weeks. Either cemiplimab 350 mg every 2 weeks or pembrolizumab 200 mg every 3 weeks was given. Study outcomes and limitations: Peripheral recruitment is suggested, as some novel exhausted tumor clones were in pre-treatment blood.

Repertoires were generated with immunoSEQ multiplex PCR, while TCRdb's copy carries only in-frame clones and drops some. The repertoire holds 45,000 to 60,000 clones, 81% seen once, with just over 4% in the top ten. A remark on this clone: As yet, its antigen is unknown.

CDR1 is SGHRS and CDR2 is YFSETQ in the germline V gene. This CDR3 has 14 residues. The junction had 6 bases not matched to a gene; V was cut back by 3 bases and J by 5 bases. The TCR comes from a human donor with basal cell carcinoma. Sequenced material: PBMCs, taken before anti-PD-1 treatment. The chain carries TRBV5-1 and TRBJ2-7; 9 nucleotides line up with TRBD1. The CDR3 DNA is TGCGCCAGCAGCTGGGGACAGGGTATCAACGAGCAGTACTTC. Translated, it gives CASSWGQGINEQYF.